The 8 T cell receptor beta chains given below trace back to one sample, sequenced in a study of blood T cell repertoires in COVID-19 (dated by TCRdb to the early 2020s). Library preparation employed the immunoSEQ multiplex PCR assay. Sourced from immuneACCESS, this table was stored by TCRdb with only in-frame sequences that have V and J called. A share of the clones is absent; for the studies checked, an unresolved V gene accounts for under half, and the remainder has no known explanation. For this sample the table gives 200,000 to 300,000 clones, of which about 89% were detected only once. Roughly 4% of the sample is held by the ten biggest clonotypes. Sequenced material: PBMCs or T cells enriched from blood (not recorded which). These receptors all stem from a young woman who had recovered from COVID-19.

Written as DNA, the CDR3 is TGTGCCAGCAGCTTAATGCCCACAGGGGACTCACCCCTCCACTTT. It is translated as CASSLMPTGDSPLHF. The chain uses TRBV7-3 and TRBJ1-6, with 7 bases aligning to TRBD1. The CDR3 runs to 15 residues. J lost 10 bases, V lost 1 base, and 7 bases had no gene match. Germline V CDR1 and CDR2: SGHTA, FQGTGA. Together with reference TRBV7-3 and TRBJ1-6, the CDR3 gives the full variable domain: GAGVSQTPSNKVTEKGKYVELRCDPISGHTALYWYRQSLGQGPEFLIYFQGTGAADDSGLPNDRFFAVRPEGSVSTLKIQRTERGDSAVYLCASSLMPTGDSPLHFGNGTRLTVT.

The chain employs TRBV5-5 and TRBJ1-2; possibly TRBD1 for D (5 bases). The CDR3 loop spans 19 amino acids. Germline CDR1 and CDR2: SGHKS and YYEKEE (reference sequence). V dropped 0 bases and J dropped 0 bases, with 21 bases sitting between them. The CDR3 loop reads CASSLDSLSGRGANYGYTF. The DNA for the CDR3 is TGTGCCAGCAGCTTGGATTCGTTGTCCGGGAGAGGGGCTAACTATGGCTACACCTTC.

The rearrangement links TRBV5-1 to TRBJ2-1; 7 bases fit TRBD2. This CDR3 has 13 residues. CDR1 SGHRS and CDR2 YFSETQ come from the germline V gene. The V segment lost 2 bases and the J segment 5 bases; nucleotides outside the gene matches: 1. CDR3 residues: CASSFGGDNEQFF. The CDR3 nucleotides are TGCGCCAGCAGCTTTGGGGGGGACAATGAGCAGTTCTTC.

The gene calls are TRBV3-1 (or the pseudogene TRBV3-2) and TRBJ2-7; unclear D gene. Per germline, CDR1 LGHDT and CDR2 YNNKEL (reference sequence). The CDR3 is 13 amino acids. V was pared by 1 base and J by 2 bases, with 6 bases between. The CDR3 coding sequence is TGTGCCAGCAGCCAAGCGGTAACCTACGAGCAGTACTTC. It is translated as CASSQAVTYEQYF.

This chain connects TRBV19 to TRBJ1-5; 8 bases map to TRBD1. The CDR3 sequence is 15 residues long. The trim removed 4 bases at V and 0 bases at J, leaving 2 bases unmatched. Germline V gives CDR1 LNHDA, CDR2 SQIVND (reference sequence). The CDR3 nucleotides read TGTGCCAGTAGTACCCAGGGGGCTAGCAATCAGCCCCAGCATTTT. Amino acid sequence: CASSTQGASNQPQHF.

V is TRBV6-5 and J is TRBJ1-4; D possibly corresponds to TRBD1 (6 bases). Trimming pared 5 bases from V and 10 bases from J, leaving 20 bases between. The CDR3 runs 15 residues. CDR1 and CDR2 (germline): MNHEY, SVGAGI. Here the CDR3 reads CASSKDSSTFGKLFF. The CDR3 DNA follows: TGTGCCAGCAGTAAGGACAGTTCTACTTTTGGAAAACTGTTTTTT.

This chain links TRBV14 with TRBJ2-3; 9 bases align to TRBD2. With 4 bases clipped from V and 1 base from J, the junction kept 3 bases outside the gene matches. Per the germline V gene, CDR1 is SGHDN and CDR2 is FVKESK. CDR3 length equals 15 residues. The CDR3 here is CASSRQREGTDTQYF. CDR3 nucleotides: TGTGCCAGCAGCCGCCAGCGGGAGGGCACAGATACGCAGTATTTT.

In its sample, this clone was seen once. Distinct nucleotide sequences in the sample also encode this CDR3. V gene TRBV28 combines with J gene TRBJ1-2, with 7 bases fitting TRBD1. The CDR3 extends over 13 amino acids. The germline gives CDR1 MDHEN, CDR2 SYDVKM. The V segment lost 6 bases and the J segment 4 bases; nucleotides outside the gene matches: 5. In nucleotides, the CDR3 is TGTGCCAGCAGCCTGGGACAGCCCTATGGCTACACCTTC. It encodes CASSLGQPYGYTF.